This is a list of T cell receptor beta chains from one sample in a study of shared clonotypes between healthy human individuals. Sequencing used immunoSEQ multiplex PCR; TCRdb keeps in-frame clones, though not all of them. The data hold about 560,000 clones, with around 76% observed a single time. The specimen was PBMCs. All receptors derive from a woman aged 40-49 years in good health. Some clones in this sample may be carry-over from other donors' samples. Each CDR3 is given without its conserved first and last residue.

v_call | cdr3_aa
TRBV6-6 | ASSYLERLQETQY
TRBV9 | ASSPPPGTTYTGELF
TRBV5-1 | ASSLVTGAGGNTIY
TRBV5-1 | ASSPEGGMGAKNIQY
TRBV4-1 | ASSRGTYTDTQY
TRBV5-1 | ASSLTGGEREQY
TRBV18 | ASSPPSGKGANEQF
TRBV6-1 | ASQADRTGNTIY
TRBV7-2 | ASSLARGQDYGYT
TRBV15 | ATSSRNTGEKLF
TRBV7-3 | ASSLSLAGSTDTQY
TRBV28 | ASSLGDSLRAKLF
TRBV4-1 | ASSQGAGTEAF
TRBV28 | ASSLLRQGVGNEQF
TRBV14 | ASSQLGMGTEAF
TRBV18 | ASSPGRTPYGYT
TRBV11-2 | ASSFGITDTQY
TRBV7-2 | ASSLRVAGVPDNEQF
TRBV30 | AWSVRTPTAKNIQY
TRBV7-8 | ASSLVVGTNYGYT
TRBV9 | ASSPGSYEQY
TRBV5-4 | ASSPQAGSFSQGETQY
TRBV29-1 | SVEVGPLGQLYGYT
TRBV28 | ASSIGTSGTDTQY
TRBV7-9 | ASSRDGSNQPQH